Each of the 14 T cell receptor beta chains below was sequenced from the same sample in a study of early stage breast cancer tumors. Measured with immunoSEQ multiplex PCR; TCRdb has only the in-frame clones, and not every one. The sample gives 30,000 to 40,000 clones, less than 80% of which show up once; roughly 7% is in the top ten. Source material: blood. The receptors originated from a person in their sixties with breast cancer.

This clone was seen a handful of times. The chain is built from TRBV5-4 and TRBJ1-6, with D tentatively TRBD1 (6 bases). V dropped 4 bases and J dropped 7 bases, with 12 bases sitting between them. Per germline, CDR1 SGHNT and CDR2 YYREEE (reference sequence). There are 14 residues in the CDR3. The CDR3 bases are TGTGCCAGCAGCGAAGACAGGAGGAATTCACCCCTCCACTTT. It translates to CASSEDRRNSPLHF.

V gene TRBV28 combines with J gene TRBJ1-1; a possible D gene is TRBD1 (5 bases). V lost 11 bases and J lost 1, with 11 bases in between. This CDR3 comprises 12 residues. Germline V CDR1 and CDR2: MDHEN, SYDVKM. The CDR3 DNA follows: TGTGCCGTATTGGGGCAGAACACTGAAGCTTTCTTT. Translating gives CAVLGQNTEAFF.

The V gene is TRBV25-1, the J gene TRBJ2-1, with a tentative D call TRBD1 (6 bases). Germline V gives CDR1 MGHDK, CDR2 SYGVNS. V was cut by 3 bases and J by 0 bases, with 12 bases left in between. The length of the CDR3 is 16 residues. CDR3 region: CASSDQGLSSYNEQFF. The CDR3 nucleotides are TGTGCCAGCAGTGACCAGGGGCTAAGCTCCTACAATGAGCAGTTCTTC. Full variable domain (outside the CDR3, taken from reference TRBV25-1 and TRBJ2-1): EADIYQTPRYLVIGTGKKITLECSQTMGHDKMYWYQQDPGMELHLIHYSYGVNSTEKGDLSSESTVSRIRTEHFPLTLESARPSHTSQYLCASSDQGLSSYNEQFFGPGTRLTVL.

The chain recombines TRBV28 with TRBJ2-7; D possibly corresponds to TRBD2 (6 bases). The CDR3 length is 14 residues. Between the trimmed V and J ends, which lost 2 bases and 2 bases, there was a span of 10 bases. Looked up from germline, CDR1 is MDHEN and CDR2 is SYDVKM. CDR3 loop: CASSLEGLPYEQYF. The DNA of the CDR3 is TGTGCCAGCAGTTTAGAGGGACTGCCCTACGAGCAGTACTTC. The variable domain in full, completed from reference TRBV28 and TRBJ2-7, reads DVKVTQSSRYLVKRTGEKVFLECVQDMDHENMFWYRQDPGLGLRLIYFSYDVKMKEKGDIPEGYSVSREKKERFSLILESASTNQTSMYLCASSLEGLPYEQYFGPGTRLTVT.

This clone was counted between two and nine times. The J gene is TRBJ1-1, the V gene TRBV16; 10 bases are shared with TRBD1. Germline loops: CDR1 KGHSY, CDR2 FQNENV. The CDR3 contains 15 residues. The J segment lost 2 bases and the V segment lost 6 bases, leaving 6 bases of the junction unmatched. Written as DNA, the CDR3 is TGTGCCAGCAGTAAAGGGACAGGGGTTAACACTGAAGCTTTCTTT. Encoded protein: CASSKGTGVNTEAFF.

The CDR3 region is CASAPPTSGGGDTQYF. Here the CDR3 DNA reads TGTGCCAGCGCCCCCCCAACTAGCGGGGGGGGAGATACGCAGTATTTT. J is TRBJ2-3 and V is TRBV7-9, with TRBD2 matching 13 bases. The germline V gene has CDR1 SEHNR and CDR2 FQNEAQ (reference sequence). V shed 8 bases and J 5 bases; nucleotides not matched to a gene: 10. The CDR3 is 16 amino acids.

This sequence joins TRBV7-2 and TRBJ2-3; D is ambiguous. The CDR3 runs to 12 residues. The ends were cut back, 6 bases at V and 4 bases at J, with 8 bases in the middle. CDR1 and CDR2 (germline): SGHTA, FQGNSA. DNA for the CDR3: TGTGCCAGCAGTTATAAATCAGATACGCAGTATTTT. It specifies CASSYKSDTQYF.

The chain combines TRBV5-1 with TRBJ2-5; 8 nucleotides line up with TRBD1. Germline loops: CDR1 SGHRS, CDR2 YFSETQ. The CDR3 loop spans 13 amino acids. V lost 5 bases and J lost 3; bases outside the gene matches: 3. CDR3 in amino acids: CASSLQGEETQYF. The CDR3 nucleotides read TGCGCCAGCAGTTTACAGGGGGAAGAGACCCAGTACTTC. Filled out from reference TRBV5-1 and TRBJ2-5, the complete variable domain reads KAGVTQTPRYLIKTRGQQVTLSCSPISGHRSVSWYQQTPGQGLQFLFEYFSETQRNKGNFPGRFSGRQFSNSRSEMNVSTLELGDSALYLCASSLQGEETQYFGPGTRLLVL.

The J gene is TRBJ1-1, the V gene TRBV5-4; TRBD1 aligns across 11 bases. CDR3 length equals 16 residues. With V trimmed by 6 bases and J by 4 bases, 11 bases remained unmatched. The germline CDR1 and CDR2 sequences are SGHNT and YYREEE (reference sequence). The CDR3 coding sequence is TGTGCCAGCACCTACCCGGACAGGGGGCGGGTCACTGAAGCTTTCTTT. This encodes CASTYPDRGRVTEAFF.

The chain uses TRBV2 and TRBJ1-2, with D unresolved. With 4 bases removed from V and 8 bases from J, the gap between germline ends came to 11 bases. The CDR3 is made up of 12 amino acids. Germline V gene lookup returns CDR1 SNHLY and CDR2 FYNNEI. In nucleotides, the CDR3 is TGTGCCAGCAGTGGCCAAATGGGGGGCTACACCTTC. This encodes CASSGQMGGYTF.

CDR3 nucleotide sequence: TGTGCCTGGAGAAATGGTGGCACTGAAGCTTTCTTT. This encodes CAWRNGGTEAFF. J is TRBJ1-1 and V is TRBV30; D uncertain. Per the germline V gene, CDR1 is GTSNPN and CDR2 is SVGIG (reference sequence). This CDR3 is 12 amino acids long. V lost 3 bases and J 4 bases, leaving 9 bases between the germline ends.

The CDR3 loop is CASSFRQGRGDTEAFF. For the CDR3, the DNA is TGTGCCAGCAGTTTTCGACAGGGCCGTGGTGACACTGAAGCTTTCTTT. V is TRBV28 and J is TRBJ1-1; TRBD1 matches 7 bases. CDR1 MDHEN and CDR2 SYDVKM come from the germline V gene. Trimming removed 3 bases from V and 3 bases from J; junction bases left unmatched: 10. The CDR3 has 16 amino acids.

Here the CDR3 reads CSVDRVGTDTQYF. The CDR3 nucleotides read TGCAGCGTCGACAGGGTCGGCACAGATACGCAGTATTTT. The gene calls are TRBV29-1 and TRBJ2-3, with 7 bases lining up with TRBD1. Germline V gene lookup returns CDR1 SQVTM and CDR2 ANQGSEA. The length of the CDR3 is 13 residues. The V gene end was trimmed by 6 bases and the J gene end by 1 base; junction bases not matched to a gene: 4.

This clone was observed a single time. The chain carries TRBV19 and TRBJ2-1; the match to TRBD2 covers 10 bases. Germline-derived CDR1 and CDR2 are LNHDA and SQIVND (reference sequence). This CDR3 comprises 14 residues. Trimming cost V 5 bases and J 4 bases; bases outside gene matches: 2. The CDR3 coding sequence is TGTGCCAGTAGTGGACTAGCGGTGTACAATGAGCAGTTCTTC. Protein product: CASSGLAVYNEQFF.